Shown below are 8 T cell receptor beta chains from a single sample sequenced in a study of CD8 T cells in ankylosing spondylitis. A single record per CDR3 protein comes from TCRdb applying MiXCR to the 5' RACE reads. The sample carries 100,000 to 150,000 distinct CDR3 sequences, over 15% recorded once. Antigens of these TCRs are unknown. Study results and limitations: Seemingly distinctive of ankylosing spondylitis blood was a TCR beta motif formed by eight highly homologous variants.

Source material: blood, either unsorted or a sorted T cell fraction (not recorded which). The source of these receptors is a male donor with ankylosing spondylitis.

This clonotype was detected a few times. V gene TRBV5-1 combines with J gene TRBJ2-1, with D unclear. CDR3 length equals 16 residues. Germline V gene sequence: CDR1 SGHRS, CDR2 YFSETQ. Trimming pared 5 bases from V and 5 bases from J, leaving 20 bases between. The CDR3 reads CASSFGSSKPHNEQFF. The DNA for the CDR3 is TGCGCCAGCAGTTTTGGGTCGTCTAAGCCCCACAATGAGCAGTTCTTC.

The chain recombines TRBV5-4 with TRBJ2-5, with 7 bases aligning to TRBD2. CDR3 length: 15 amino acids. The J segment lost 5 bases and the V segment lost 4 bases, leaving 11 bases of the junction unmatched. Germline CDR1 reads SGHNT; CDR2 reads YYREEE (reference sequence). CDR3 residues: CASSRQGGIGETQYF. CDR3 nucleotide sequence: TGTGCCAGCAGCCGCCAGGGAGGGATTGGGGAGACCCAGTACTTC. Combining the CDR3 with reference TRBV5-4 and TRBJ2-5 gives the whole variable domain ETGVTQSPTHLIKTRGQQVTLRCSSQSGHNTVSWYQQALGQGPQFIFQYYREEENGRGNFPPRFSGLQFPNYSSELNVNALELDDSALYLCASSRQGGIGETQYFGPGTRLLVL.

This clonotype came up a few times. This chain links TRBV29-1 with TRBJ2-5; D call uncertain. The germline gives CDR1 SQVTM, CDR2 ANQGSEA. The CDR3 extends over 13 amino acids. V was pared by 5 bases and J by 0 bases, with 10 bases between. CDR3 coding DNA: TGCAGCGTTTATCCCGCAAACCAAGAGACCCAGTACTTC. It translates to CSVYPANQETQYF.

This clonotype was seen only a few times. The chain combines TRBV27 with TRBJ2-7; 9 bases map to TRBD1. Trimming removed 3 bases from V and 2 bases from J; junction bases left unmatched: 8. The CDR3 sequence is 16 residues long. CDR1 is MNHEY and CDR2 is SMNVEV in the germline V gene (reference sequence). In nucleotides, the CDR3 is TGTGCCAGCAGTTTGGTTTTGGGACAGGGCGCCTACGAGCAGTACTTC. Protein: CASSLVLGQGAYEQYF.

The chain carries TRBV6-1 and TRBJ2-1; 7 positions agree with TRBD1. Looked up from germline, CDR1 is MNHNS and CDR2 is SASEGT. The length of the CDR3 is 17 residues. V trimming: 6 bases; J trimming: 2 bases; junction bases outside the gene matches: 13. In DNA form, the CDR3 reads TGTGCCAGCAGGACGGACAGAGACAGGGCGGCCTACAATGAGCAGTTCTTC. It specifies CASRTDRDRAAYNEQFF.

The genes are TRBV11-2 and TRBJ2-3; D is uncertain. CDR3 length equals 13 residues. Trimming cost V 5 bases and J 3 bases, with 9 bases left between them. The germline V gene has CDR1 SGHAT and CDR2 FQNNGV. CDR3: CASSPGRTDTQYF. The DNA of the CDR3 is TGTGCCAGCAGCCCGGGTCGGACAGATACGCAGTATTTT.

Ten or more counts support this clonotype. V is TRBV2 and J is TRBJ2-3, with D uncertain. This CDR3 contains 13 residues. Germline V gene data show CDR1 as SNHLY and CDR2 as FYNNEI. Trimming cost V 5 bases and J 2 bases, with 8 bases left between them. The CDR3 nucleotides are TGTGCCAGCAGTCTTGCGTACACAGATACGCAGTATTTT. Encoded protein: CASSLAYTDTQYF.

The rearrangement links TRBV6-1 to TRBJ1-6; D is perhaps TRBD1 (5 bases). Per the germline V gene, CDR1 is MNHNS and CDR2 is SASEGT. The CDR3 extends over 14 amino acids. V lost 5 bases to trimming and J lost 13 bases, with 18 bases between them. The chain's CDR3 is CASSMTGPDGPLHF. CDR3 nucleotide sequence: TGTGCCAGCAGTATGACGGGGCCAGATGGCCCCCTCCACTTT.